The 3 T cell receptor beta chains given below trace back to one sample, sequenced in a study of blood T cells in healthy people across ages. Using a J-beta primer mix together with a sample-barcoded 5' primer, a second PCR was run for roughly 6 to 11 cycles. One entry per CDR3 protein results from TCRdb running MiXCR on the 5' RACE reads. This table has 750,000 or so distinct CDR3 sequences, more than 20% appearing once. These records were also assigned to another study, of T cells of mothers and their children.

Sample: blood. These receptors all come from a boy aged 5-17 years in good health.

V usage is TRBV29-1 and J usage is TRBJ2-1; D might be TRBD1 (5 bases). Trimming cost V 3 bases and J 2 bases, with 5 bases left between them. Germline V gives CDR1 SQVTM, CDR2 ANQGSEA. The CDR3 length is 12 residues. The CDR3 sequence: CSVEDTYNEQFF. CDR3 DNA: TGCAGCGTTGAGGACACCTACAATGAGCAGTTCTTC.

This chain joins TRBV20-1 and TRBJ1-4, with D possibly being TRBD1 (6 bases). V was trimmed by 0 bases and J by 12 bases, leaving 8 bases between them. Germline V gives CDR1 DFQATT, CDR2 SNEGSKA (reference sequence). The CDR3 totals 11 residues. CDR3 DNA sequence: TGCAGTGCTAGAGAATACAGGGAACTGTTTTTT. Translated: CSAREYRELFF.

This clonotype was detected a few times. Relative to the germline gene, one junction end is altered; a read error may explain this. The chain recombines TRBV4-3 with TRBJ2-1, with 9 bases matching TRBD2. The CDR3 runs to 15 residues. Germline V gene lookup returns CDR1 LGHNA and CDR2 YSLEER. For the CDR3, the DNA is TGCACCAGCAGTCCGCGGGGGGGCTCCTACAATGAGCAGTTCTTC. Amino acid sequence: CTSSPRGGSYNEQFF.